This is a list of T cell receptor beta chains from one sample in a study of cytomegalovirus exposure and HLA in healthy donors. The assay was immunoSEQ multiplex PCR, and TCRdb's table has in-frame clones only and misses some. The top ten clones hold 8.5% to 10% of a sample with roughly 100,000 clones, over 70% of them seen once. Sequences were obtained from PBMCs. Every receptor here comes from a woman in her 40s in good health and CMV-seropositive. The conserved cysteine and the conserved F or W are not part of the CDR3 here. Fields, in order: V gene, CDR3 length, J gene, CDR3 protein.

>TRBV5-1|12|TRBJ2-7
ASSSPDRGTEQY
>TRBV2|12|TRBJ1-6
ASRPDRGNSPLH
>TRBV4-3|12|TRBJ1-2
ASSQDEAGDGYT
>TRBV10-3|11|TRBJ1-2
AISDRGNYGYT
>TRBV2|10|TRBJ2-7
ASSSGGYEQY
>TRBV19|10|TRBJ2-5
ASSRQGETQY
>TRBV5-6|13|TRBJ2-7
ASSVQGGGFGEQY
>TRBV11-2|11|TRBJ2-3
ASTKTGLDTQY
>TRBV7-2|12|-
ASSRGQGPYEQY
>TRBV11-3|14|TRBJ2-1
ASSLEVRGSGNEQF
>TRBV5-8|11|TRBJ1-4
ASSWGGYGKLF
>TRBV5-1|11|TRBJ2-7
ASSLDRVYEQY
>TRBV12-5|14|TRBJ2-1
ASGVPPGTISNEQF
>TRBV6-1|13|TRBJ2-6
ASSETSSGANVLT
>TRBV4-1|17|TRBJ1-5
ASSQAQGLGLYSNQPQH
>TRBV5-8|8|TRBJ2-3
ASSTYTQY
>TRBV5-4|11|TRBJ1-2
ASSYTGGLGYT
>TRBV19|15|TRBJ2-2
ASSIMADWTGGGELF
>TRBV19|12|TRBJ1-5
ASSTGLSNQPQH
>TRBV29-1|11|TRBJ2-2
SGSTTDTGELF
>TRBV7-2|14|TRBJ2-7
ASSLTRLAGGYEQY
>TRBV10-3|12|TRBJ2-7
AISELLAADEQY
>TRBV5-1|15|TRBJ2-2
ASSKDRGRDNPGELF
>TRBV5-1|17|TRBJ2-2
ASSLMARDWLRATGELF
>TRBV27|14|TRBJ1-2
ASSQYRQGTTIGYT
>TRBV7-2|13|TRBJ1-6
ASSPLGQGNSPLH
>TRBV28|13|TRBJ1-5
ASSEGLRIVQLQH
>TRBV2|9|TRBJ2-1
ASSESNEQF
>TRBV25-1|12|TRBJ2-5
ASSERGGLETQY
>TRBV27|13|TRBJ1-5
ASSKGTASNQPQH
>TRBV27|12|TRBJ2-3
ASSHTPGQETQY
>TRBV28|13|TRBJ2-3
ASRYIAGVGDTQY
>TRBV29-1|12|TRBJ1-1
SVGETGPDTEAF
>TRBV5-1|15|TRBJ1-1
ASSPWTGTLINTEAF
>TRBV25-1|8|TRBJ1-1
ATKGAEAF
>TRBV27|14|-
ASSLFGSGGFYEQY
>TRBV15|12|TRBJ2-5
ATSRGWRYETQY
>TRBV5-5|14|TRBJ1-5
ASSLVGQGKDQPQH
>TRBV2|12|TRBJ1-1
ASSEERMNTEAF
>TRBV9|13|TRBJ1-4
ASSTDNRANEKLF
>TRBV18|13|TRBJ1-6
ASSSAREGNSPLH
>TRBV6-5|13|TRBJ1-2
ASSTRSGQDYGYT
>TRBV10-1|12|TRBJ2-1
ASNKNRGSNEQF
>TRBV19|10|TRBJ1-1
ASSIKGAQAF
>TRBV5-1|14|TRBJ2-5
ASSKTGFGERETQY
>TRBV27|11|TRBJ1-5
ASSLGQNQPQH
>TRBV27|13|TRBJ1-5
ASSPRQVFNQPQH
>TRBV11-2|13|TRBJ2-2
ASSSLLTGTGELF